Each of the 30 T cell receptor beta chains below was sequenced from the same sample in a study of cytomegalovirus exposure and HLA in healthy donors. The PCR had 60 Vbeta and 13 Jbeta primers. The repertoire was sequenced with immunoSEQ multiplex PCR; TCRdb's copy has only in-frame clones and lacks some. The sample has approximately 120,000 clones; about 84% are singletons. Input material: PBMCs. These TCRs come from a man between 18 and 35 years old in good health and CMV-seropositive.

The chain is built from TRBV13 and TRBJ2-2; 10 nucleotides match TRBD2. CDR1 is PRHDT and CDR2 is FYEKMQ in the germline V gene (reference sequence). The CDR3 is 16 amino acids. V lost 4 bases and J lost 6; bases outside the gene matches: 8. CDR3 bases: TGTGCCAGCAGCTCGAAGCGGGAGGGCCGGCCCGGGGAGCTGTTTTTT. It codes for CASSSKREGRPGELFF.

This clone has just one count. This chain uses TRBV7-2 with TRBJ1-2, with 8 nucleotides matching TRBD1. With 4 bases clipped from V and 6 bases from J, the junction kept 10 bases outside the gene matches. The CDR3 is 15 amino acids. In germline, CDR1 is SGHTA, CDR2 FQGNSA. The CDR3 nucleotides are TGTGCCAGCAGCTCTCACTCGGGACAGGCTGATGGCTACACCTTC. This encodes CASSSHSGQADGYTF.

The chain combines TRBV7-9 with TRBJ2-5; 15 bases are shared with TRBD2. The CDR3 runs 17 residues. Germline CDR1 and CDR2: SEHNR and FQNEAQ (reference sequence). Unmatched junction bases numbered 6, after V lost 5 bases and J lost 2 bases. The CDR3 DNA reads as TGTGCCAGCAGCCTTAGGACTAGCGGGGGGGCACAAGAGACCCAGTACTTC. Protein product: CASSLRTSGGAQETQYF. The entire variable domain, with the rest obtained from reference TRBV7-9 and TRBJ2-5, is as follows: DTGVSQNPRHKITKRGQNVTFRCDPISEHNRLYWYRQTLGQGPEFLTYFQNEAQLEKSRLLSDRFSAERPKGSFSTLEIQRTEQGDSAMYLCASSLRTSGGAQETQYFGPGTRLLVL.

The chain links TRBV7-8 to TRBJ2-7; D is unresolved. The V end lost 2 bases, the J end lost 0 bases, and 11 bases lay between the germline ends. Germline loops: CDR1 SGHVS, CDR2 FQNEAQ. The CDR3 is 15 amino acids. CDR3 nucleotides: TGTGCCAGCAGCTTATGGGCAGGCCGCTCCTACGAGCAGTACTTC. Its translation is CASSLWAGRSYEQYF.

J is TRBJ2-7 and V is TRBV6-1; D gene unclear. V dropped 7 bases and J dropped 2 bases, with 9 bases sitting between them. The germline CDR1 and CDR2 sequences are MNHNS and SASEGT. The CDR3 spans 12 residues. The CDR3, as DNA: TGTGCCAGCATCAGGTCTGCCTACGAGCAGTACTTC. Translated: CASIRSAYEQYF.

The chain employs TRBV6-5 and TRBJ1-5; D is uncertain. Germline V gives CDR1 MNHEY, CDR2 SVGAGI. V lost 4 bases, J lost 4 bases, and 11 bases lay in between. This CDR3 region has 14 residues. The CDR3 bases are TGTGCCAGCAGTTCAGGCGAACTGAATCAGCCCCAGCATTTT. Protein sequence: CASSSGELNQPQHF.

The CDR3 nucleotides read TGTGCCAGCAGTCCGGTAGACAGCCAAGAGACCCAGTACTTC. Translated: CASSPVDSQETQYF. The gene calls are TRBV27 and TRBJ2-5; a weak D match, TRBD1 (5 bases). V dropped 5 bases and J dropped 1 base, with 11 bases sitting between them. There are 14 residues in the CDR3. Per germline, CDR1 MNHEY and CDR2 SMNVEV (reference sequence).

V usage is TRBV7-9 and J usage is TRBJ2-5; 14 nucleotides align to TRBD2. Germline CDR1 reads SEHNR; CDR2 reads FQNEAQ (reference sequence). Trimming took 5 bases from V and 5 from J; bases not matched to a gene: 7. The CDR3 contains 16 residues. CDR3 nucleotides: TGTGCCAGCAGCCCGGGACTAGCGGGGGTCGGGGAGACCCAGTACTTC. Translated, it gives CASSPGLAGVGETQYF. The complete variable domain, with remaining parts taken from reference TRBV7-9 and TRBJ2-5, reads DTGVSQNPRHKITKRGQNVTFRCDPISEHNRLYWYRQTLGQGPEFLTYFQNEAQLEKSRLLSDRFSAERPKGSFSTLEIQRTEQGDSAMYLCASSPGLAGVGETQYFGPGTRLLVL.

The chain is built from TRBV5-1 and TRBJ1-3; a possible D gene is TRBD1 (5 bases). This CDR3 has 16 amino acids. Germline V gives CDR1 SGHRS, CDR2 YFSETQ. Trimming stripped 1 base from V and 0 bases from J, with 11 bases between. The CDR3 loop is CASSLTGPSSGNTIYF. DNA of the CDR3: TGCGCCAGCAGCTTGACAGGTCCAAGCTCTGGAAACACCATATATTTT.

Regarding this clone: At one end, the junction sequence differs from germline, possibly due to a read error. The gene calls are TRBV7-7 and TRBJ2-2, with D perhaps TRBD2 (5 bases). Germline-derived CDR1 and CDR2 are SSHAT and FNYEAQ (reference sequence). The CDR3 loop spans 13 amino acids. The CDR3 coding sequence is TGTGCTAGCAGCCTCGGGGTTCCTGGGGAGCTGTTTTTT. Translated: CASSLGVPGELFF.

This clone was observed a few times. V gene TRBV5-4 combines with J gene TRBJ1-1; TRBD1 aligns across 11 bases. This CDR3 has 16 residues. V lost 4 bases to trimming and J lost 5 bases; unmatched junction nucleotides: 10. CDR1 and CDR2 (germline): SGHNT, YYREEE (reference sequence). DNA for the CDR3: TGTGCCAGCAGCCCCCGGGACAGGGGGTTCCGAACTGAAGCTTTCTTT. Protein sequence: CASSPRDRGFRTEAFF. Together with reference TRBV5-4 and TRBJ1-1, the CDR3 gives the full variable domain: ETGVTQSPTHLIKTRGQQVTLRCSSQSGHNTVSWYQQALGQGPQFIFQYYREEENGRGNFPPRFSGLQFPNYSSELNVNALELDDSALYLCASSPRDRGFRTEAFFGQGTRLTVV.

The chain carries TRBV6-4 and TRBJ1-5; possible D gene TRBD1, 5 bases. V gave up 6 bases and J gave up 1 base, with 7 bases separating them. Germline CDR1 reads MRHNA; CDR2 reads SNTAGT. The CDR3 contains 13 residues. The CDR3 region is CASSRESNQPQHF. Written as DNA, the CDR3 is TGTGCCAGCAGCAGGGAAAGCAATCAGCCCCAGCATTTT.

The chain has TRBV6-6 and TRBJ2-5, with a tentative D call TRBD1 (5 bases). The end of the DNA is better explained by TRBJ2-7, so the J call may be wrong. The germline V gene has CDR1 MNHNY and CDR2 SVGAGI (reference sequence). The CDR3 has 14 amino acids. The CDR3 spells CASSYLGRDYEQYF. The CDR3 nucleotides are TGTGCCAGCAGTTACCTCGGCAGGGACTACGAGCAGTACTTC.

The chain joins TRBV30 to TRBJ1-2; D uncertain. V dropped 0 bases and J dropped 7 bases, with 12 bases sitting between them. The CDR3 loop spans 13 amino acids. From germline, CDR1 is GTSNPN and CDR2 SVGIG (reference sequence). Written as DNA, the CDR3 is TGTGCCTGGAGTGTAAACCCCGAAGCTGGCTACACCTTC. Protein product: CAWSVNPEAGYTF. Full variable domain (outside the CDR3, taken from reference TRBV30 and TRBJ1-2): SQTIHQWPATLVQPVGSPLSLECTVEGTSNPNLYWYRQAAGRGLQLLFYSVGIGQISSEVPQNLSASRPQDRQFILSSKKLLLSDSGFYLCAWSVNPEAGYTFGSGTRLTVV.

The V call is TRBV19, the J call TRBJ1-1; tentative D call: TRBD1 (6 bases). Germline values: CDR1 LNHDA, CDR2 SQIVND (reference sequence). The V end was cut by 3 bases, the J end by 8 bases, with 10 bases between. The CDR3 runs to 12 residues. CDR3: CASSIRTAEAFF. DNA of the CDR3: TGTGCCAGTAGTATCAGGACAGCCGAAGCTTTCTTT.

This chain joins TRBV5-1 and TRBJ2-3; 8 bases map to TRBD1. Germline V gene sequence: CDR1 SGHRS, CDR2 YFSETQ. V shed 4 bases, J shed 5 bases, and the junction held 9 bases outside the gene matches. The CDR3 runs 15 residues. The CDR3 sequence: CASSTLQGVLDTQYF. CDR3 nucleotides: TGCGCCAGCAGCACCCTACAGGGGGTATTAGATACGCAGTATTTT.

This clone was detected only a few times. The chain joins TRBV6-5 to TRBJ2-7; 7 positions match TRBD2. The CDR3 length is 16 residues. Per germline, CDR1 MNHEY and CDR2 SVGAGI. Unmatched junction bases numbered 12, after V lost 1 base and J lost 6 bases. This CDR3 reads CASSYLWEGRKGEQYF. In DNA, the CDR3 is TGTGCCAGCAGTTACTTGTGGGAGGGCCGGAAAGGCGAGCAGTACTTC.

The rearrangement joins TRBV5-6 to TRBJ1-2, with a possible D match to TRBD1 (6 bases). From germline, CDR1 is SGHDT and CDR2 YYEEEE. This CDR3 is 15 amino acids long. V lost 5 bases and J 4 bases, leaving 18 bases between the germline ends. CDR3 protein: CASSPTQGSGYGYTF. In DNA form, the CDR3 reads TGTGCCAGCAGTCCCACACAGGGATCGGGCTATGGCTACACCTTC. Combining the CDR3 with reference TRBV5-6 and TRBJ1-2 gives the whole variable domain DAGVTQSPTHLIKTRGQQVTLRCSPKSGHDTVSWYQQALGQGPQFIFQYYEEEERQRGNFPDRFSGHQFPNYSSELNVNALLLGDSALYLCASSPTQGSGYGYTFGSGTRLTVV.

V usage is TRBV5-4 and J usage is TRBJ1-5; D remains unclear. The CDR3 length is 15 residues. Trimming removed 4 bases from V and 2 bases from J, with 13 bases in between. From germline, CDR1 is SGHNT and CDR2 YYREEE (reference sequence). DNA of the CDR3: TGTGCCAGCAGCACAGACCCCGGCGGCAATCAGCCCCAGCATTTT. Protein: CASSTDPGGNQPQHF.

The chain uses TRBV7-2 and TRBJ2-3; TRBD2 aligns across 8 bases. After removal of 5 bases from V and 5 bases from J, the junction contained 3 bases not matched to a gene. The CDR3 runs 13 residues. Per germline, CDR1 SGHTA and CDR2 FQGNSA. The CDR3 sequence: CASSPREGDTQYF. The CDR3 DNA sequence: TGTGCCAGCAGCCCCCGGGAGGGAGATACGCAGTATTTT.

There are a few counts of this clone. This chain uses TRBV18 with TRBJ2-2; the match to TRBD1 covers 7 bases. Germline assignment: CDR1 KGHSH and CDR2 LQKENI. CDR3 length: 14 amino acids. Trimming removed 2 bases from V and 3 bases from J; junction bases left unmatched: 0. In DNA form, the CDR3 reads TGTGCCAGCTCACCAGACAGGGACACCGGGGAGCTGTTTTTT. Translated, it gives CASSPDRDTGELFF.

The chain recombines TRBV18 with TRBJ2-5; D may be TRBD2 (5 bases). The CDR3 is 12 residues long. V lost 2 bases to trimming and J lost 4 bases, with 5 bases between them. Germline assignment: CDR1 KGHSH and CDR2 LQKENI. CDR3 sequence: CASSPAGETQYF. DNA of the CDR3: TGTGCCAGCTCACCAGCGGGAGAGACCCAGTACTTC.

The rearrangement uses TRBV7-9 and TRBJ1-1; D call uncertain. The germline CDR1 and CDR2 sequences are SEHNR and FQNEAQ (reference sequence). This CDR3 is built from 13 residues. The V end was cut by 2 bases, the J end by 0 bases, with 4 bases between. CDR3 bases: TGTGCCAGCAGCTTACACATGAACACTGAAGCTTTCTTT. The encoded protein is CASSLHMNTEAFF.

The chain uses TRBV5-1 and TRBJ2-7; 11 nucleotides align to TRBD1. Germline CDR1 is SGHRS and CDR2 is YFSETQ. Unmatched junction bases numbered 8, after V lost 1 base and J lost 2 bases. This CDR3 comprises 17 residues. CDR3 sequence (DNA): TGCGCCAGCAGCTTGTTGATCAGGGGACAGGGGGCCTACGAGCAGTACTTC. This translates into CASSLLIRGQGAYEQYF.

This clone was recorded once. The DNA for the CDR3 is TGTGCCAGTAGCGGCGGTACTAGCGGAACTTTCTACGAGCAGTACTTC. This sequence encodes CASSGGTSGTFYEQYF. The chain joins TRBV19 to TRBJ2-7; 8 positions agree with TRBD2. The junction had 13 bases not matched to a gene; V was cut back by 6 bases and J by 3 bases. The CDR3 has 16 residues. Per germline, CDR1 LNHDA and CDR2 SQIVND (reference sequence).

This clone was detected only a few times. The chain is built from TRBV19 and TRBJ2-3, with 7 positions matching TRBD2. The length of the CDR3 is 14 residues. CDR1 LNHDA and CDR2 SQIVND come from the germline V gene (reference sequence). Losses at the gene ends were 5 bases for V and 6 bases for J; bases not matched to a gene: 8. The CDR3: CASSLERGVDTQYF. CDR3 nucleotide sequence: TGTGCCAGTAGTCTGGAGCGGGGTGTGGATACGCAGTATTTT.

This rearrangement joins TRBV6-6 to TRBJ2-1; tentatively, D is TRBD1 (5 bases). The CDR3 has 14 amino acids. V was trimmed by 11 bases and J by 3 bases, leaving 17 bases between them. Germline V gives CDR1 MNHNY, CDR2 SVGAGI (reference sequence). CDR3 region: CAGSITGSYNEQFF. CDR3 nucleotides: TGTGCCGGAAGCATTACAGGAAGCTACAATGAGCAGTTCTTC.

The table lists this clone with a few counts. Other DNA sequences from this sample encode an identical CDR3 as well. For the CDR3, the DNA is TGTGCCAGCAGTTACTCGAGGACAGGGGGGAACTATGGCTACACCTTC. This sequence encodes CASSYSRTGGNYGYTF. The chain links TRBV6-5 to TRBJ1-2, with 10 positions matching TRBD1. This CDR3 contains 16 residues. CDR1 and CDR2 (germline): MNHEY, SVGAGI. Trimming removed 0 bases from V and 2 bases from J; junction bases left unmatched: 3.

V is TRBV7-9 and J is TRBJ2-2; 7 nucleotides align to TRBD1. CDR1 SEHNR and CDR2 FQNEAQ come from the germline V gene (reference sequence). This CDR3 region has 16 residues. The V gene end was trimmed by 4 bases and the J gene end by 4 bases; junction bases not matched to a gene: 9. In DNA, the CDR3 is TGTGCCAGCAGCTCGGAACAGGGGATTTTCACCGGGGAGCTGTTTTTT. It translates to CASSSEQGIFTGELFF.

The CDR3 nucleotides are TGTGCCAGCTCACCACAACGGGACTCGAACACTGAAGCTTTCTTT. This encodes CASSPQRDSNTEAFF. V gene TRBV18 combines with J gene TRBJ1-1; D is possibly TRBD1 (5 bases). This CDR3 comprises 15 residues. Germline lookup yields CDR1 KGHSH and CDR2 LQKENI. The ends were cut back, 1 base at V and 1 base at J, with 10 bases in the middle. The variable domain in full, completed from reference TRBV18 and TRBJ1-1, reads NAGVMQNPRHLVRRRGQEARLRCSPMKGHSHVYWYRQLPEEGLKFMVYLQKENIIDESGMPKERFSAEFPKEGPSILRIQQVVRGDSAAYFCASSPQRDSNTEAFFGQGTRLTVV.